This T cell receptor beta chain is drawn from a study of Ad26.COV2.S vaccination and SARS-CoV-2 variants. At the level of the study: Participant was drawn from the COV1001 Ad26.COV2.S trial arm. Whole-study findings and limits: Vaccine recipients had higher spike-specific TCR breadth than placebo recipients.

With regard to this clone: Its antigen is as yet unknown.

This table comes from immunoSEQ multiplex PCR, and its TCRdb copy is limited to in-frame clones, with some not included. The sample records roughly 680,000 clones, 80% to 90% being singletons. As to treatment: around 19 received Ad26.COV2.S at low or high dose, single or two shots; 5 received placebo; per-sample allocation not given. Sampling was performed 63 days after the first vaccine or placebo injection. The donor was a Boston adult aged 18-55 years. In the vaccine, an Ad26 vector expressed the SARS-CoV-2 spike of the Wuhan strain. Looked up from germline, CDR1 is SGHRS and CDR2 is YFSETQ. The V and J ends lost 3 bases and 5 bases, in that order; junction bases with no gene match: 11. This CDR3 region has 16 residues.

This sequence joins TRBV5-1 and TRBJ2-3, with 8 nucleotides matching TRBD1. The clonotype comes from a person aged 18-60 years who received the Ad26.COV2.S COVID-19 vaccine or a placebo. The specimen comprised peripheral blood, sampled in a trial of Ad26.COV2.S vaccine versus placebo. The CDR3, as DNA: TGCGCCAGCAGCTCCAAAGACAGGGGCATTGTAGATACGCAGTATTTT. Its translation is CASSSKDRGIVDTQYF. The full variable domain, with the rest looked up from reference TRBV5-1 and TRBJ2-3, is KAGVTQTPRYLIKTRGQQVTLSCSPISGHRSVSWYQQTPGQGLQFLFEYFSETQRNKGNFPGRFSGRQFSNSRSEMNVSTLELGDSALYLCASSSKDRGIVDTQYFGPGTRLTVL.